A single sample is the source of the 21 T cell receptor beta chains below, sequenced in a study of beta chain features in type 1 diabetes. Whole-study findings and limits: A moderate, significant TCRB CDR3 shortening appeared in type 1 diabetes across four CD4+ subsets.

No antigen is known for these receptors. cDNA synthesis used the whole RNA isolate, giving expressed TCRB sequences. Clones were read by immunoSEQ multiplex PCR, and TCRdb kept only the in-frame ones, dropping some. Found here are around 340,000 clones, roughly 8.8% of them singletons; the top ten hold 1%. The sample consisted of central memory CD4+ T cells from blood. The receptor source for this set is a man younger than 45 with type 1 diabetes.

This clone was found a few times. The chain combines TRBV7-9 with TRBJ1-6; D possibly corresponds to TRBD1 (5 bases). V was shortened by 1 base and J by 13 bases, with 14 bases between the two germline ends. This CDR3 has 14 amino acids. In germline, CDR1 is SEHNR, CDR2 FQNEAQ (reference sequence). This CDR3 reads CASSLVQGGTPLHF. The CDR3 nucleotides are TGTGCCAGCAGCTTAGTTCAGGGTGGGACCCCCCTCCACTTT.

The genes are TRBV19 and TRBJ1-2; TRBD1 is a possible D gene (5 bases). Trimming pared 5 bases from V and 4 bases from J, leaving 17 bases between. The CDR3 is 15 residues long. Germline V gene sequence: CDR1 LNHDA, CDR2 SQIVND (reference sequence). CDR3 sequence reads: CASSPSVGESYGYTF. CDR3 sequence (DNA): TGTGCCAGTAGTCCATCCGTGGGGGAGTCCTATGGCTACACCTTC. Filled out from reference TRBV19 and TRBJ1-2, the complete variable domain reads DGGITQSPKYLFRKEGQNVTLSCEQNLNHDAMYWYRQDPGQGLRLIYYSQIVNDFQKGDIAEGYSVSREKKESFPLTVTSAQKNPTAFYLCASSPSVGESYGYTFGSGTRLTVV.

This clone showed up many times. The gene calls are TRBV5-4 and TRBJ2-6; the match to TRBD2 covers 10 bases. Germline assignment: CDR1 SGHNT and CDR2 YYREEE (reference sequence). V was clipped by 0 bases and J by 2 bases; unmatched bases: 5. The CDR3 length is 18 residues. Here the CDR3 reads CASSLVAAGGPGANVLTF. The CDR3 nucleotides read TGTGCCAGCAGCTTGGTGGCAGCGGGGGGGCCTGGGGCCAACGTCCTGACTTTC.

This clone showed up just a few times. One end of the junction is discordant with germline, which a read error may explain. The rearrangement uses TRBV6-5 and TRBJ1-1; 8 positions match TRBD1. The CDR3 runs 14 residues. Germline loops: CDR1 MNHEY, CDR2 SVGAGI. Here the CDR3 reads CASSPRTGNAEAFF. CDR3 sequence (DNA): TGTGCCAGCAGTCCCCGGACAGGGAACGCTGAAGCTTTCTTT.

In this sample, this clone turned up a few times. The chain recombines TRBV6-4 with TRBJ2-7; TRBD1 matches at 7 bases. Germline-derived CDR1 and CDR2 are MRHNA and SNTAGT. Losses at the gene ends were 5 bases for V and 5 bases for J; bases not matched to a gene: 12. This CDR3 has 15 amino acids. CDR3 in DNA: TGTGCCAGCAGTCGAACCTCTAGACAGGGCCACGAGCAGTACTTC. It is translated as CASSRTSRQGHEQYF.

CDR3 sequence: CASSQGAGTAKNIQYF. The CDR3 coding sequence is TGCGCCAGCAGCCAAGGGGCCGGGACAGCCAAAAACATTCAGTACTTC. This chain connects TRBV4-3 to TRBJ2-4; D tentatively reads TRBD1 or TRBD2 (5 bases each). CDR1 and CDR2 (germline): LGHNA, YSLEER. The CDR3 has 16 residues. V was cut by 1 base and J by 0 bases, with 10 bases left in between.

This clone appeared a few times. One junction end disagrees with the germline gene, perhaps due to a read error. This chain joins TRBV10-3 and TRBJ2-7, with D perhaps matching TRBD1 or TRBD2 (5 bases each). The CDR3 has 14 amino acids. Germline assignment: CDR1 ENHRY and CDR2 SYGVKD. For the CDR3, the DNA is TGTGCCATCAGTGAGTCAGGCCTTGCGAGACGGGGACACTTC. Residues: CAISESGLARRGHF.

This clone was found many times. Other DNA sequences in the same sample also yield this CDR3. The chain is built from TRBV5-4 and TRBJ2-1; D might be TRBD1 or TRBD2, each matching 6 bases. V dropped 3 bases and J dropped 7 bases, with 20 bases sitting between them. Germline CDR1 and CDR2: SGHNT and YYREEE (reference sequence). The CDR3 is 16 amino acids. The CDR3 here is CASSSGGGAGRNEQFF. In DNA form, the CDR3 reads TGTGCCAGCAGCTCAGGAGGGGGTGCAGGGAGGAATGAGCAGTTCTTC.

The rearrangement uses TRBV6-5 and TRBJ2-1, with 12 bases lining up with TRBD2. V lost 3 bases to trimming and J lost 8 bases; unmatched junction nucleotides: 5. This CDR3 is built from 15 residues. CDR1 and CDR2 (germline): MNHEY, SVGAGI. The CDR3: CASSYLAGGGDEQFF. In DNA, the CDR3 is TGTGCCAGCAGTTATCTAGCGGGGGGGGGCGATGAGCAGTTCTTC.

CDR3 amino acids: CASSPGAGYGYTF. In DNA, the CDR3 is TGTGCCAGCAGTCCGGGAGCGGGCTATGGCTACACCTTC. V and J are TRBV28 and TRBJ1-2; no clear D. Per the germline V gene, CDR1 is MDHEN and CDR2 is SYDVKM. This CDR3 has 13 residues. V was pared by 5 bases and J by 4 bases, with 11 bases between.

This clone was picked up a small number of times. This sequence joins TRBV19 and TRBJ2-1; D unclear. CDR1 and CDR2 from the germline V gene are LNHDA and SQIVND (reference sequence). V was clipped by 5 bases and J by 7 bases, with 12 bases between them. The CDR3 runs 13 residues. The CDR3 DNA reads as TGTGCCAGTAGTCCCCCCTTCTGGAATGAGCAGTTCTTC. This translates into CASSPPFWNEQFF.

The chain uses TRBV6-5 and TRBJ2-5; D ambiguous. Germline V gives CDR1 MNHEY, CDR2 SVGAGI. This CDR3 has 13 residues. Trimming shortened V by 4 bases and J by 0 bases, and 6 bases separated the two germline ends. CDR3 region: CASSSDYQETQYF. As DNA, the CDR3 is TGTGCCAGCAGTTCCGACTACCAAGAGACCCAGTACTTC.

In this sample, this clone turned up a few times. The V call is TRBV30, the J call TRBJ1-2; a weak D match, TRBD1 (6 bases). Trimming pared 4 bases from V and 6 bases from J, leaving 15 bases between. Germline CDR1 reads GTSNPN; CDR2 reads SVGIG (reference sequence). This CDR3 region has 13 residues. This CDR3 reads CAWTGDMRNGYTF. CDR3 DNA sequence: TGTGCCTGGACAGGGGATATGAGGAATGGCTACACCTTC.

The gene calls are TRBV7-9 and TRBJ1-2; TRBD1 might be the D (5 bases). Germline V gene data show CDR1 as SEHNR and CDR2 as FQNEAQ (reference sequence). There are 15 residues in the CDR3. The V gene lost 0 bases and the J gene lost 4 bases, with 12 bases spanning the gap. The CDR3 DNA follows: TGTGCCAGCAGCTTAGCGCAGGGATTGAGCTATGGCTACACCTTC. As protein: CASSLAQGLSYGYTF.

The chain links TRBV6-5 to TRBJ2-1; 9 bases agree with TRBD2. The CDR3 totals 14 residues. Germline values: CDR1 MNHEY, CDR2 SVGAGI. Trimming removed 6 bases from V and 8 bases from J; junction bases left unmatched: 8. Here the CDR3 reads CASRARGGFYEQFF. The CDR3 region has the DNA TGTGCCAGCAGGGCGCGGGGGGGATTCTATGAGCAGTTCTTC.

Only a few counts were recorded for this clone. The gene calls are TRBV28 and TRBJ2-1; D perhaps matches TRBD1 (5 bases). In germline, CDR1 is MDHEN, CDR2 SYDVKM. The CDR3 is 14 residues long. The V gene lost 3 bases and the J gene lost 1 base, with 7 bases spanning the gap. The CDR3 nucleotides read TGTGCCAGCAGTTTGTCAGGGTCCTACAATGAGCAGTTCTTC. Its protein is CASSLSGSYNEQFF.

This clone was observed a handful of times. Distinct nucleotide sequences in the sample also encode this CDR3. The chain uses TRBV30 and TRBJ2-7, with D perhaps being TRBD1 or TRBD2 (5 bases each). The CDR3 spans 12 residues. The V and J ends lost 1 base and 3 bases respectively, with 7 bases between them. Germline CDR1 is GTSNPN and CDR2 is SVGIG (reference sequence). For the CDR3, the DNA is TGTGCCTGGAGTGGGGGGAACTACGAGCAGTACTTC. It yields the protein CAWSGGNYEQYF.

In its sample, this clone was seen many times. This chain connects TRBV7-9 to TRBJ1-6; no definite D call. V lost 5 bases and J lost 8, with 7 bases in between. Germline V gene data show CDR1 as SEHNR and CDR2 as FQNEAQ (reference sequence). There are 12 residues in the CDR3. CDR3 bases: TGTGCCAGCAGCATTGATTATTCACCCCTCCACTTT. Its translation is CASSIDYSPLHF.

Ten or more counts support this clone. This chain joins TRBV4-1 and TRBJ2-6; the D is unclear. The germline V gene encodes CDR1 MGHRA and CDR2 YSYEKL. CDR3 length: 16 amino acids. The V and J ends lost 0 bases and 0 bases respectively, with 6 bases between them. CDR3 nucleotides: TGCGCCAGCAGCCAAGAGGCAGTCTCTGGGGCCAACGTCCTGACTTTC. Translated: CASSQEAVSGANVLTF.

In its sample, this clone was seen a few times. The chain is built from TRBV11-3 and TRBJ1-3; D gene uncertain. This CDR3 has 12 residues. V shed 1 base and J shed 4 bases, with 2 bases lying between them. Germline V gene data show CDR1 as SGHNT and CDR2 as YENEEA. Here the CDR3 DNA reads TGTGCCAGCAGCTTAGGCGGAAACACCATATATTTT. Translating it yields CASSLGGNTIYF.

The V call is TRBV27, the J call TRBJ1-2; maybe TRBD1 (5 bases). Trimming left V 6 bases short and J 5 bases short, with 22 bases between. This CDR3 comprises 16 residues. CDR1 is MNHEY and CDR2 is SMNVEV in the germline V gene (reference sequence). The CDR3 spells CASSPRGDRHLYGYTF. The DNA for the CDR3 is TGTGCCAGCAGCCCTAGAGGAGACAGACATCTTTATGGCTACACCTTC.